Listed below are T cell receptor beta chains from one sample, sequenced in a study of blood T cell repertoires in COVID-19. The protocol was immunoSEQ multiplex PCR, while the TCRdb copy is restricted to in-frame clones and leaves out a portion. Of roughly 230,000 clones in the sample, over 80% were seen once. Sequences were obtained from peripheral blood. These receptors were collected from a man aged 40-50 years with acute or convalescent COVID-19. Both conserved end residues are part of each CDR3. A D gene is named only where the DNA matches it firmly. Clone sizes are given selectively: once, few, many, or a class where the clone is expanded.

V gene	J gene	D gene	clone size	CDR3 length	CDR3 protein	CDR3 DNA
TRBV5-5	TRBJ1-2	.	.	15	CASSLETGRAYGYTF	TGTGCCAGCAGCTTGGAAACAGGGAGAGCCTATGGCTACACCTTC
TRBV3-1/TRBV3-2	TRBJ1-2	TRBD1	few	15	CASSPQGGVNYGYTF	TGTGCCAGCAGCCCTCAGGGGGGCGTCAACTATGGCTACACCTTC
TRBV9	TRBJ2-7	.	.	13	CASSVYQGGQQYF	TGTGCCAGCAGCGTATATCAGGGGGGACAGCAGTACTTC
TRBV11-2	TRBJ1-4	TRBD1	.	16	CASSPRTGGPGEKLFF	TGTGCCAGCAGCCCCCGGACAGGGGGACCGGGGGAAAAACTGTTTTTT
TRBV7-9	TRBJ1-2	TRBD1	.	15	CASSPGTGGARGYTF	TGTGCCAGCAGCCCTGGGACAGGGGGCGCTCGGGGCTACACCTTC
TRBV6-5	TRBJ1-5	TRBD1	.	15	CASSPRTGVFQPQHF	TGTGCCAGCAGTCCCCGGACAGGGGTCTTCCAGCCCCAGCATTTT
TRBV11-3	TRBJ2-3	TRBD2	.	15	CASSFSGPSTDTQYF	TGTGCCAGCAGCTTTAGCGGGCCTAGCACAGATACGCAGTATTTT
TRBV6-6	TRBJ2-7	.	.	14	CASSFEGVSYEQYF	TGTGCCAGCAGTTTCGAAGGGGTGTCCTACGAGCAGTACTTC
TRBV4-3	TRBJ2-5	.	.	15	CASSQDRGNQETQYF	TGCGCCAGCAGCCAAGATCGGGGAAATCAAGAGACCCAGTACTTC
TRBV14	TRBJ1-1	.	once	13	CASSQELASGAFF	TGTGCCAGCAGCCAAGAGTTGGCGTCGGGAGCTTTCTTT
TRBV27	TRBJ2-6	.	.	16	CASSLLPGVGANVLTF	TGTGCCAGCAGTTTATTACCAGGGGTTGGGGCCAACGTCCTGACTTTC
TRBV11-2	TRBJ1-4	TRBD1	.	18	CASSLGRGAQGLAEKLFF	TGTGCCAGCAGCTTAGGCAGGGGGGCACAGGGGCTAGCGGAAAAACTGTTTTTT
TRBV6-2/TRBV6-3	TRBJ1-2	.	.	12	CASSKTGYGYTF	TGTGCCAGCAGTAAGACAGGATATGGCTACACCTTC
TRBV28	TRBJ1-2	.	.	16	CASSVNPGGRGDGYTF	TGTGCCAGCAGTGTCAATCCGGGAGGCAGGGGCGATGGCTACACCTTC
TRBV24-1	TRBJ2-1	TRBD1	.	15	CATSDTWTGTNEQFF	TGTGCCACCAGCGATACTTGGACAGGAACCAATGAGCAGTTCTTC
TRBV19	TRBJ2-2	.	.	15	CASKRGGSNTGELFF	TGTGCCAGTAAACGCGGCGGGTCGAACACCGGGGAGCTGTTTTTT
TRBV6-2/TRBV6-3	TRBJ1-5	TRBD1	.	15	CASSSPDRGYQPQHF	TGTGCCAGCAGTAGCCCGGACAGGGGGTATCAGCCCCAGCATTTT
TRBV5-4	TRBJ2-7	TRBD1	few	17	CASSSRSGGAPAYEQYF	TGTGCCAGCAGCTCTCGATCAGGGGGCGCACCCGCCTACGAGCAGTACTTC
TRBV18	TRBJ2-5	TRBD2	.	15	CASSPAAGVGETQYF	TGTGCCAGCTCACCCGCAGCGGGAGTGGGGGAGACCCAGTACTTC
TRBV5-4	TRBJ2-3	.	.	16	CASSLAGGGSGDTQYF	TGTGCCAGCAGCTTGGCAGGGGGCGGGAGCGGGGATACGCAGTATTTT
TRBV27	TRBJ1-1	.	.	11	CASRGVTEAFF	TGTGCCAGCCGGGGGGTCACTGAAGCTTTCTTT
TRBV11-2	TRBJ2-7	TRBD2	.	12	CASGPSGYEQYF	TGTGCCAGCGGACCTAGCGGGTACGAGCAGTACTTC
TRBV4-3	TRBJ1-1	.	.	13	CASSQEVAHRAFF	TGCGCCAGCAGCCAAGAGGTCGCGCATCGAGCTTTCTTT
TRBV7-2	TRBJ2-5	.	.	15	CASSPPRGAPETQYF	TGTGCCAGCAGCCCCCCCCGGGGGGCCCCAGAGACCCAGTACTTC
TRBV6-1	TRBJ2-7	TRBD2	.	16	CASSEALGLGSDEQYF	TGTGCCAGCAGTGAAGCCCTGGGACTAGGGTCGGACGAGCAGTACTTC
TRBV19	TRBJ1-1	TRBD1	.	18	CASIPTPGQGNFNTEAFF	TGTGCCAGTATACCCACCCCGGGACAGGGCAACTTTAACACTGAAGCTTTCTTT
TRBV5-6	TRBJ1-4	.	.	14	CASSLTGGYEKLFF	TGTGCCAGCAGCTTGACGGGGGGTTATGAAAAACTGTTTTTT
TRBV6-4	TRBJ1-1	TRBD1	.	14	CASSGGTGATEAFF	TGTGCCAGCAGTGGAGGGACAGGTGCGACTGAAGCTTTCTTT
TRBV7-2	TRBJ1-1	.	.	14	CASSSLEWNTEAFF	TGTGCCAGCAGCTCCTTAGAATGGAACACTGAAGCTTTCTTT
TRBV11-1	TRBJ1-2	TRBD1	.	15	CASSLIGQGSYGYTF	TGTGCCAGCAGCTTAATCGGACAGGGCTCCTATGGCTACACCTTC
TRBV27	TRBJ2-5	TRBD2	.	16	CASSFGTSGSGETQYF	TGTGCCAGCAGTTTTGGGACTAGCGGGAGCGGAGAGACCCAGTACTTC
TRBV5-1	TRBJ2-7	.	.	13	CASSFSGAGEQYF	TGCGCCAGCAGCTTTTCAGGGGCGGGCGAGCAGTACTTC
TRBV30	TRBJ1-2	.	.	15	CAWSDEGSDYRGYTF	TGTGCCTGGAGTGATGAGGGTTCGGACTACCGTGGCTACACCTTC
TRBV6-6	TRBJ2-1	TRBD1	.	16	CASSPPKGTGVNEQFF	TGTGCCAGCAGTCCTCCTAAAGGGACAGGGGTCAATGAGCAGTTCTTC
TRBV3-1/TRBV3-2	TRBJ2-1	TRBD2	.	13	CASSRAGDNEQFF	TGTGCCAGCAGCCGGGCGGGGGACAATGAGCAGTTCTTC